The clone carrying this TCR beta chain was detected only a few times. Unmatched junction bases numbered 4, after V lost 0 bases and J lost 2 bases. The CDR3 length is 16 residues. Germline V gene lookup returns CDR1 LGHNA and CDR2 YSLEER. These data come from a study of blood T cell repertoires in COVID-19. Looking at the study overall: The study drew acute and convalescent COVID-19 samples from the United States, Italy and Spain. Sample material is recorded as cDNA or gDNA derived from T cells, B-cell-depleted T cells, or PBMCs.

Under the authors' procedure: Reference gene primer amplification gave nucleated cell count estimates. Clones were read by immunoSEQ multiplex PCR, and TCRdb kept only the in-frame ones, dropping some. V, J and clone size are those of that table, while D and trimming were read from the DNA. The repertoire includes about 130,000 clones, about 80% of them detected once, and around 2.7% sits in the top ten. This chain connects TRBV4-3 to TRBJ1-2, with TRBD1 matching over 9 bases. This clonotype was sampled from a woman aged 80 or over with acute or convalescent COVID-19. Sequences were obtained from peripheral blood. In DNA, the CDR3 is TGCGCCAGCAGCCAAGACCGACAGGGGGGGAACTATGGCTACACCTTC. It is translated as CASSQDRQGGNYGYTF.